The clone carrying this TCR beta chain was detected ten times or more. V shed 1 base and J shed 0 bases, with 7 bases lying between them. The CDR3 length is 15 residues. Germline CDR1 reads LGHDT; CDR2 reads YNNKEL (reference sequence). This entry is derived from a study of T-cell reconstitution after alpha-beta-depleted transplantation in children. Preparing the TCRbeta library involved the use of unique molecular identifiers. TCRdb re-derived calls from the PCR reads in MiXCR, one entry per CDR3 protein. The sample gives about 230,000 distinct CDR3 sequences, about 9.2% of which show up once; over 5.5% is in the top ten.

This chain connects TRBV3-1 to TRBJ2-1; D unclear. The sample here was PBMCs from the stem cell graft donor, taken from the stem cell graft. This receptor was identified in a human donor who donated a stem cell graft to a child with acute lymphoblastic leukemia. The CDR3 is CASSQGRTSYNEQFF. The CDR3 DNA is TGTGCCAGCAGCCAAGGACGTACCTCCTACAATGAGCAGTTCTTC.